Listed here are 21 T cell receptor beta chains from one sample, sequenced in a study of blood T cell repertoires in COVID-19. The table came from immunoSEQ multiplex PCR; TCRdb's copy has only in-frame clones and leaves some out. The sample yields 350,000 or so clones, around 90% seen once. The sequenced sample consisted of peripheral blood. The receptors come from a woman in her sixties with COVID-19, enrolled during active disease.

This chain uses TRBV28 with TRBJ1-1, with D possibly matching TRBD1 (6 bases). The V gene's germline CDR1 is MDHEN and CDR2 SYDVKM. This CDR3 contains 13 residues. V was cut by 2 bases and J by 10 bases, with 14 bases left in between. The CDR3: CASSLERQGRAFF. The DNA for the CDR3 is TGTGCCAGCAGTTTAGAGCGGCAGGGGAGAGCTTTCTTT.

The chain combines TRBV6-4 with TRBJ2-2; TRBD2 aligns across 7 bases. The CDR3 consists of 14 residues. With V trimmed by 8 bases and J by 5 bases, 8 bases remained unmatched. CDR1 is MRHNA, CDR2 SNTAGT, per germline. In DNA, the CDR3 is TGTGCCAGCTCCGCCCCTAGCGGAACCGGGGAGCTGTTTTTT. Translated: CASSAPSGTGELFF.

The chain couples TRBV13 to TRBJ1-2; D is possibly TRBD1 (5 bases). The CDR3 consists of 17 residues. The germline V gene has CDR1 PRHDT and CDR2 FYEKMQ (reference sequence). With 1 base removed from V and 2 bases from J, the gap between germline ends came to 17 bases. The CDR3 DNA follows: TGTGCCAGCAGCTTAGAAGGGGAGGCTCGGGTGAACTATGGCTACACCTTC. Translated: CASSLEGEARVNYGYTF.

The table lists this clone with a count of one. The gene calls are TRBV6-5 and TRBJ1-5, with 7 bases matching TRBD1. The CDR3 is 14 amino acids. Germline CDR1 reads MNHEY; CDR2 reads SVGAGI. V shed 7 bases and J 4 bases; nucleotides not matched to a gene: 7. In DNA, the CDR3 is TGTGCCAGCAAGGCAGGGGGAAGAAATCAGCCCCAGCATTTT. It codes for CASKAGGRNQPQHF.

The CDR3 coding sequence is TGTGCCAGCAGCTCCCTAGCGGGGGGCGGGAGGGAGACCCAGTACTTC. Translated: CASSSLAGGGRETQYF. The rearrangement joins TRBV11-2 to TRBJ2-5; TRBD2 matches 11 bases. J lost 5 bases, V lost 4 bases, and 9 bases had no gene match. This CDR3 is built from 16 residues. The V gene's germline CDR1 is SGHAT and CDR2 FQNNGV.

The chain combines TRBV12-3 or TRBV12-4 with TRBJ1-2; D possibly corresponds to TRBD1 (6 bases). The CDR3 is made up of 12 amino acids. V lost 5 bases to trimming and J lost 2 bases, with 6 bases between them. Here the CDR3 reads CASSGQNYGYTF. DNA for the CDR3: TGTGCCAGCAGTGGACAGAACTATGGCTACACCTTC.

This clone has a single count. The rearrangement uses TRBV6-1 and TRBJ1-4; TRBD1 aligns across 8 bases. Per the germline V gene, CDR1 is MNHNS and CDR2 is SASEGT. V shed 6 bases and J 7 bases; nucleotides not matched to a gene: 7. The CDR3 contains 14 residues. The CDR3 region is CASSSQGGSEKLFF. For the CDR3, the DNA is TGTGCCAGCAGCTCACAGGGGGGAAGTGAAAAACTGTTTTTT.

The rearrangement joins TRBV6-4 to TRBJ1-2; 10 bases are shared with TRBD1. The CDR3 spans 13 residues. In germline, CDR1 is MRHNA, CDR2 SNTAGT. The V and J ends lost 5 bases and 8 bases, in that order; junction bases with no gene match: 5. CDR3 residues: CASSPDRGGGYTF. The CDR3 bases are TGTGCCAGCAGTCCGGACAGGGGGGGCGGCTACACCTTC.

This chain links TRBV5-8 with TRBJ1-2; D gene ambiguous. This CDR3 comprises 14 residues. The V end lost 4 bases, the J end lost 1 base, and 11 bases lay between the germline ends. The germline V gene has CDR1 SGHTS and CDR2 YDEGEE. In DNA form, the CDR3 reads TGTGCCAGCAGCCGAGGCGGGGTTAACTATGGCTACACCTTC. It encodes CASSRGGVNYGYTF.

This clone turned up a few times. The chain combines TRBV28 with TRBJ1-2, with D maybe TRBD1 (5 bases). In germline, CDR1 is MDHEN, CDR2 SYDVKM. V gave up 7 bases and J gave up 5 bases, with 17 bases separating them. The CDR3 contains 14 residues. In DNA, the CDR3 is TGTGCCAGCACCACAGACCAGGGTTTATATGGCTACACCTTC. Protein: CASTTDQGLYGYTF.

The gene calls are TRBV4-2 and TRBJ1-1; D is perhaps TRBD1 (6 bases). V was pared by 4 bases and J by 6 bases, with 12 bases between. The CDR3 is made up of 13 amino acids. Germline CDR1 is LGHNA and CDR2 is YNFKEQ. The CDR3 sequence is CASSRTGLAEAFF. The CDR3 nucleotides are TGTGCCAGCAGCCGCACAGGGTTGGCTGAAGCTTTCTTT.

This clone was found once. The V gene is TRBV2, the J gene TRBJ1-5; possibly TRBD1 for D (5 bases). There are 17 residues in the CDR3. Trimming pared 8 bases from V and 0 bases from J, leaving 20 bases between. CDR1 is SNHLY and CDR2 is FYNNEI in the germline V gene. The chain's CDR3 is CASGGKEEGYSNQPQHF. For the CDR3, the DNA is TGTGCCAGCGGGGGGAAGGAAGAGGGCTATAGCAATCAGCCCCAGCATTTT.

The count of this clone is one. The rearrangement links TRBV7-9 to TRBJ1-2; TRBD1 agrees at 10 bases. V dropped 5 bases and J dropped 4; count of bases not matched to a gene: 4. This CDR3 has 14 amino acids. CDR1 and CDR2 (germline): SEHNR, FQNEAQ (reference sequence). The CDR3 is CASSPGTGVYGYTF. The CDR3 DNA is TGTGCCAGCAGCCCGGGGACAGGGGTCTATGGCTACACCTTC.

The V gene is TRBV13, the J gene TRBJ1-2; the D gene is possibly TRBD1 (6 bases). In germline, CDR1 is PRHDT, CDR2 FYEKMQ (reference sequence). V shed 4 bases and J shed 4 bases, with 16 bases lying between them. This CDR3 is built from 15 residues. This CDR3 is CASSSAGGGGYGYTF. In DNA, the CDR3 is TGTGCCAGCAGCTCTGCCGGGGGCGGGGGCTATGGCTACACCTTC.

The chain is built from TRBV6-4 and TRBJ2-1, with D maybe TRBD1 (5 bases). Germline CDR1 reads MRHNA; CDR2 reads SNTAGT. The CDR3 contains 14 residues. The V and J ends lost 0 bases and 4 bases respectively, with 7 bases between them. CDR3 nucleotides: TGTGCCAGCAGTGACTCGTCAGGGTACAATGAGCAGTTCTTC. This encodes CASSDSSGYNEQFF.

On this clone: The identical CDR3 is also encoded by other nucleotide sequences in the sample. The V gene is TRBV5-1, the J gene TRBJ1-5; 9 bases agree with TRBD1. The CDR3 length is 15 residues. CDR1 is SGHRS and CDR2 is YFSETQ in the germline V gene. Trimming removed 4 bases from V and 0 bases from J; junction bases left unmatched: 2. This chain's CDR3 is CASSRTGDSNQPQHF. In DNA, the CDR3 is TGCGCCAGCAGCCGGACAGGGGATAGCAATCAGCCCCAGCATTTT.

The rearrangement links TRBV11-2 to TRBJ2-7, with 12 bases identical to TRBD2. The CDR3 has 15 amino acids. The trim removed 3 bases at V and 3 bases at J, leaving 3 bases unmatched. The germline V gene encodes CDR1 SGHAT and CDR2 FQNNGV. Here the CDR3 DNA reads TGTGCCAGCAGCTTCCTAGCGGGGGGGTACTACGAGCAGTACTTC. It translates to CASSFLAGGYYEQYF.

The rearrangement uses TRBV3-1 (or the pseudogene TRBV3-2) and TRBJ1-5; D remains ambiguous. This CDR3 has 16 residues. Germline CDR1 LGHDT, CDR2 YNNKEL (reference sequence). The V gene lost 1 base and the J gene lost 4 bases, with 14 bases spanning the gap. As DNA, the CDR3 is TGTGCCAGCAGCCAAGGGCAGATACAGCTAAATCAGCCCCAGCATTTT. It codes for CASSQGQIQLNQPQHF.

This sequence joins TRBV30 and TRBJ1-5; D is perhaps TRBD1 (5 bases). CDR3 length: 13 residues. From germline, CDR1 is GTSNPN and CDR2 SVGIG (reference sequence). V lost 4 bases and J 7 bases, leaving 14 bases between the germline ends. Here the CDR3 reads CAWTGSVGQPQHF. The CDR3 DNA reads TGTGCCTGGACAGGGTCCGTCGGGCAGCCCCAGCATTTT.

A note on this clone: Other DNA sequences in the sample encode the same CDR3. The chain links TRBV27 to TRBJ1-5, with 9 bases fitting TRBD1. Germline CDR1 is MNHEY and CDR2 is SMNVEV (reference sequence). Trimming removed 3 bases from V and 6 bases from J; junction bases left unmatched: 0. This CDR3 has 13 residues. Here the CDR3 DNA reads TGTGCCAGCAGTTTGACAGGGGGTCAGCCCCAGCATTTT. Its protein is CASSLTGGQPQHF.

The chain has TRBV5-1 and TRBJ1-2; 10 bases fit TRBD1. Germline CDR1 reads SGHRS; CDR2 reads YFSETQ. This CDR3 spans 17 amino acids. V dropped 2 bases and J dropped 0; count of bases not matched to a gene: 7. In nucleotides, the CDR3 is TGCGCCAGCAGCTTATCCGGGACAGGGGTGTCTAACTATGGCTACACCTTC. As protein: CASSLSGTGVSNYGYTF.